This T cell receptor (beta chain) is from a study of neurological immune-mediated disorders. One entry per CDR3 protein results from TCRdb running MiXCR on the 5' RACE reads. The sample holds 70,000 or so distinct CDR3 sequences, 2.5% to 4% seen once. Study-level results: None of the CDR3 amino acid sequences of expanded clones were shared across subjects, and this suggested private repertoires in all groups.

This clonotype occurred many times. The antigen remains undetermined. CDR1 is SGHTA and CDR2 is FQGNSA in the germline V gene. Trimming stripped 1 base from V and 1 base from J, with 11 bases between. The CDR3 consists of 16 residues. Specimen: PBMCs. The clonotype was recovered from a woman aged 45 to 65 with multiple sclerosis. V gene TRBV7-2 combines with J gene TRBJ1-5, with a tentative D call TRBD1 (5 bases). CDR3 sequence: CASSLGFPGSNQPQHF. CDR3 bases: TGTGCCAGCAGCTTAGGATTTCCAGGGAGCAATCAGCCCCAGCATTTT. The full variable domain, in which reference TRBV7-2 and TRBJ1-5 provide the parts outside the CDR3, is GAGVSQSPSNKVTEKGKDVELRCDPISGHTALYWYRQSLGQGLEFLIYFQGNSAPDKSGLPSDRFSAERTGGSVSTLTIQRTQQEDSAVYLCASSLGFPGSNQPQHFGDGTRLSIL.